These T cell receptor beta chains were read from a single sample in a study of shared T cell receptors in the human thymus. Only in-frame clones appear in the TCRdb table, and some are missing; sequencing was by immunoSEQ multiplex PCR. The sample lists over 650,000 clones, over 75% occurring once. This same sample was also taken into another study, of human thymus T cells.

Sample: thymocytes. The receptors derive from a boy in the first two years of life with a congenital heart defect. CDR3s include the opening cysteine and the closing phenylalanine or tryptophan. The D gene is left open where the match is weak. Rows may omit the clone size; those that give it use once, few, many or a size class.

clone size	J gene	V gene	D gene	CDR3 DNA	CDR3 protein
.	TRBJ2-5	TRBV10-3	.	TGTGCCATCAGATGTTGGAGCCAAGAGACCCAGTACTTC	CAIRCWSQETQYF
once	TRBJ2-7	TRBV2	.	TGTGCCAGCCATGTCTGGGAGAGGTCCGAACAAAGCAAGCAGTACTTC	CASHVWERSEQSKQYF
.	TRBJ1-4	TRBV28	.	TGTGCCAGCAGTTTATCCGGGTTTAATGAAAAACTGTTTTTT	CASSLSGFNEKLFF
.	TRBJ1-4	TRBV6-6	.	TGTGCCAGCAGCTGGGGGGCAACTAATGAAAAACTGTTTTTT	CASSWGATNEKLFF
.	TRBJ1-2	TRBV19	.	TGTGCCAGTACCTTTGACAGGATCTATGGCTACACCTTC	CASTFDRIYGYTF
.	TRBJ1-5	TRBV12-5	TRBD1	TGTGCTAGTGGCCGACACCGGGACAGCAATAGCAATCAGCCCCAGCATTTT	CASGRHRDSNSNQPQHF
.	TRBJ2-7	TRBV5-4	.	TGTGCCGGATTGACGGGAGAGCAGTACTTC	CAGLTGEQYF
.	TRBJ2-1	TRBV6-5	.	TGTGCCAGCAGTTACGAGTCGGGGGATCCGAATGAGCAGTTCTTC	CASSYESGDPNEQFF
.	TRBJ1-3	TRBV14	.	TGTGCCAGCAGCCTCCGCCCCAATCGAGGACAGTCCTCTGGAAACACCATATATTTT	CASSLRPNRGQSSGNTIYF
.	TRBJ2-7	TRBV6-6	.	TGTGCCAGCAGATGGGACTTCAGTTCCTACGAGCAGTACTTC	CASRWDFSSYEQYF
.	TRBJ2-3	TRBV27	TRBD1	TGTGCCAGCAGTCCGGGACAGGGTGCCACAGATACGCAGTATTTT	CASSPGQGATDTQYF
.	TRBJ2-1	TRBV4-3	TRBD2	TGCGCCAGCAGCCAAGTGGCGGGGGTTGAAGTTTGGTACAATGAGCAGTTCTTC	CASSQVAGVEVWYNEQFF
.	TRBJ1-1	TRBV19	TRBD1	TGTGCCAGTAGCCGGGACAGGGGGCGGTTATCAGCTTTCTTT	CASSRDRGRLSAFF
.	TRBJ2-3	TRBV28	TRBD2	TGTGCCAGCAGCCGAGCGGGAGGAGACACAGATACGCAGTATTTT	CASSRAGGDTDTQYF
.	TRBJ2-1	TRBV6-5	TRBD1	TGTGCCAGCAGTTACCACCGGGACAGATACAATGAGCAGTTCTTC	CASSYHRDRYNEQFF
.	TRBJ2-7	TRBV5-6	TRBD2	TGTGCCAGCAGCCCCCAGCGGGGGTTATCGCACGAGCAGTACTTC	CASSPQRGLSHEQYF
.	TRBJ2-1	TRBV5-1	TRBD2	TGCGCCAGCAGCTGCGATGGGGGGGAGGGCTGCAATGAGCAGTTCTTC	CASSCDGGEGCNEQFF
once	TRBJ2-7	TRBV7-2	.	TGTGCCAGCAGCGTGAACTACAACCACCTCCTCGAGCAGTACTTC	CASSVNYNHLLEQYF
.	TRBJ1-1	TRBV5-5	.	TGTGCCAGCAGCTTGGTTGGACAGAACACTGAAGCTTTCTTT	CASSLVGQNTEAFF
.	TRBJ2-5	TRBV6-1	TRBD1	TGTGCCAGCAGTAAAGGACAGGGGGCTGCGCAAGAGACCCAGTACTTC	CASSKGQGAAQETQYF
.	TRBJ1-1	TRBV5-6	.	TGTGCCAGCAGCAGGGACATAAGGAGAGCTTTCTTT	CASSRDIRRAFF
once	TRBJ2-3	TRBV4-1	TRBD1	TGCGCCAGCAGCCAACCCACCCGGGACAGGGATAGGACAGATACGCAGTATTTT	CASSQPTRDRDRTDTQYF
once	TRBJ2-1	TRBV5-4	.	TGTGCCAGCAGCTTGAGCCCCGCTGGAGCCAATGAGCAGTTCTTC	CASSLSPAGANEQFF
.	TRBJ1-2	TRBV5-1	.	TGCGCCAGCAGCTTGGTAACCACTCGGGGAGGCTACACCTTC	CASSLVTTRGGYTF
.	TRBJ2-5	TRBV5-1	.	TGCGCCAGCAGCTGGACCCCAACTAGGATTTGCGGCATATCGAAGACCCAGTACTTC	CASSWTPTRICGISKTQYF
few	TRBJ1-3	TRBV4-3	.	TGCGCCAGCAGCCAGATCCCACAGGGTTCTGGAAACACCATATATTTT	CASSQIPQGSGNTIYF
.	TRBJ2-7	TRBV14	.	TGTGCCAGCAGCCAGTCACACGGGAGAGCGGAGAACTCCTACGAGCAGTACTTC	CASSQSHGRAENSYEQYF
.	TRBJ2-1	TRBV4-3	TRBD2	TGCGCCAGCAGCCAAGTCACGGTGGGACTAGCGGGAGATTACAATGAGCAGTTCTTC	CASSQVTVGLAGDYNEQFF
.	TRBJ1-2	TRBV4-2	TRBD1	TGTGCCAGCAGCCGGGGGACAGCCGAACTTCTTGACTATGGCTACACCTTC	CASSRGTAELLDYGYTF
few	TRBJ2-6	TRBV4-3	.	TGCGCCAGCAGCCCCGAGGTGTCTGGGGCCAACGTCCTGACTTTC	CASSPEVSGANVLTF
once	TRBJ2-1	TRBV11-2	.	TGTGCCAGCAGCTTAAAACAGGGAAGGTACAATGAGCAGTTCTTC	CASSLKQGRYNEQFF
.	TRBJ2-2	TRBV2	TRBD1	TGTGCCAGCAGCCTCGACAGGGGTTTACCCGGGGAGCTGTTTTTT	CASSLDRGLPGELFF
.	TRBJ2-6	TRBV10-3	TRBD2	TGTGCCATCAGTGAGTCGGCGGGACTAGTAGGCTCTGGGGCCAACGTCCTGACTTTC	CAISESAGLVGSGANVLTF
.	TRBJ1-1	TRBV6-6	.	TGTGCCAGCATGGGTCGGGGATCCACTGAAGCTTTCTTT	CASMGRGSTEAFF
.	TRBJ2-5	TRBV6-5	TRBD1	TGTGCCAGCAGTACGGGACAGGGACAAGAGACCCAGTACTTC	CASSTGQGQETQYF
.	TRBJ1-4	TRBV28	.	TGTGCCAGCAGTTTGCTGGATGAATCGCTCGACAGGGAAAAACTGTTTTTT	CASSLLDESLDREKLFF
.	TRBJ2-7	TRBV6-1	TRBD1	TGTGCCAGCAGTCGCCGGGACAGGGTGTACGAGCAGTACTTC	CASSRRDRVYEQYF
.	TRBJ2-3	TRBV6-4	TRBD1	TGTGCCAGCAGGCGACAGGGGGTTTCAACAGATACGCAGTATTTT	CASRRQGVSTDTQYF
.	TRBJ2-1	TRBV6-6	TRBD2	TGTGCCAGCAGCTCCACTAGCGGGCACCACCATGAGCAGTTCTTC	CASSSTSGHHHEQFF
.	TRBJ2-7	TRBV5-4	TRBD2	TGTGCCAGCAGCCAGAAGCGGGAGCCCTACGAGCAGTACTTC	CASSQKREPYEQYF
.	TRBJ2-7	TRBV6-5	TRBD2	TGTGCCAGCAGTTACAGGCTAGCGGAGGCCTACGAGCAGTACTTC	CASSYRLAEAYEQYF
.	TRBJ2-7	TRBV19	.	TGTGCCAGTAGTGTGGAGCCGGATTACTACGAGCAGTACTTC	CASSVEPDYYEQYF
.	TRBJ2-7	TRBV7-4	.	TGTGCCAGCAGCTTAGGGGACAGAAGGTGCGGGGCCTACGAGCAGTACTTC	CASSLGDRRCGAYEQYF
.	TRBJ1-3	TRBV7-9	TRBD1	TGTGCCAGCAGCCTCCAACCGCGGACAGGGGGTTATGGAAACACCATATATTTT	CASSLQPRTGGYGNTIYF
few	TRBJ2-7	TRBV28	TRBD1	TGTGCCAGCAGTACCAGGGGGCTGGACGAGCAGTACTTC	CASSTRGLDEQYF
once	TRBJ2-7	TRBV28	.	TGTGCCAGCAACCCAGCGGATGAAATCTACGAGCAGTACTTC	CASNPADEIYEQYF
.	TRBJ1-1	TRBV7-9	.	TGTGCCAGCAGCTTACAGTGGACAGCATTGAACACTGAAGCTTTCTTT	CASSLQWTALNTEAFF
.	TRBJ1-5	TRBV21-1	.	TGTGCCAGCAGCAAAGAGCCGGGGGGTCTAAGGAGCAATCAGCCCCAGCATTTT	CASSKEPGGLRSNQPQHF
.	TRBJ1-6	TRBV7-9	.	TGTGCCAGCAACCTAGGGGTTGGGGATTCACCCCTCCACTTT	CASNLGVGDSPLHF
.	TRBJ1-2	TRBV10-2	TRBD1	TGCGCCAGCAGCGAACAGGGGGACTACACCTTC	CASSEQGDYTF
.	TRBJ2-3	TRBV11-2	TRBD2	TGTGCCAGCAGCTTAGCCAGGACTAGTAGTACAGATACGCAGTATTTT	CASSLARTSSTDTQYF
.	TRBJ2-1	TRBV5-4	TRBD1	TGTGCCAGCAGCTTACAGGGGCGGAATGAGCAGTTCTTC	CASSLQGRNEQFF